The 15 T cell receptor beta chains presented below share a single source sample, sequenced in a study of breast tumors, draining lymph nodes, adjacent tissues. TCRdb reanalysed the multiplex PCR reads using MiXCR and keeps one entry per CDR3 protein. Among some 170,000 distinct CDR3 sequences listed, about 30% were seen once. Breast cancer patients provided tissue from their axillary draining lymph nodes. Specimen: axillary lymph node tissue. The receptors stem from a female donor with breast cancer. Some clones in this sample may be carry-over from other donors' samples.

With respect to this clonotype: This may arise from a read error, as a much more abundant clone is one base away. The chain carries TRBV14 and TRBJ2-1, with D perhaps TRBD2 (6 bases). V lost 8 bases to trimming and J lost 1 base, with 15 bases between them. The germline gives CDR1 SGHDN, CDR2 FVKESK. CDR3 length: 15 amino acids. The CDR3 protein is CASGAPGVSYNEQFF. For the CDR3, the DNA is TGTGCCAGCGGCGCCCCGGGGGTTTCCTACAATGAGCAGTTCTTC.

Concerning this clonotype: A read error may explain this, as a much larger clone is one base away. The rearrangement joins TRBV9 to TRBJ1-2; 7 bases are a match to TRBD1. Germline-derived CDR1 and CDR2 are SGDLS and YYNGEE. The CDR3 is 15 amino acids. This chain's CDR3 is CASGGGEQGNYGSTF. CDR3 DNA: TGTGCCAGCGGAGGAGGGGAACAGGGGAACTATGGCTCCACCTTC.

The rearrangement joins TRBV7-3 to TRBJ2-6; 8 bases align to TRBD2. The CDR3 has 16 amino acids. The trim removed 5 bases at V and 4 bases at J, leaving 7 bases unmatched. Germline values: CDR1 SGHTA, CDR2 FQGTGA. The CDR3 loop reads CASSLRGGLGANVLTF. The DNA for the CDR3 is TGTGCCAGCAGCCTCCGGGGGGGACTAGGGGCCAACGTCCTGACTTTC.

V is TRBV28 and J is TRBJ2-7, with TRBD1 matching over 7 bases. Germline values: CDR1 MDHEN, CDR2 SYDVKM. V lost 6 bases and J lost 0; bases outside the gene matches: 11. CDR3 length equals 16 residues. CDR3 in amino acids: CASSNQYRDSSYEQYF. CDR3 in DNA: TGTGCCAGCAGCAATCAATACCGGGACAGCTCCTACGAGCAGTACTTC.

This clonotype was observed at least ten times. The CDR3 sequence is CSVPGTLLTEAFF. CDR3 in DNA: TGCAGCGTCCCCGGGACCCTCTTGACTGAAGCTTTCTTT. V gene TRBV29-1 combines with J gene TRBJ1-1; perhaps TRBD1 as D (5 bases). In germline, CDR1 is SQVTM, CDR2 ANQGSEA. The CDR3 totals 13 residues. The V end was cut by 6 bases, the J end by 5 bases, with 16 bases between.

This clonotype was picked up many times. The CDR3 bases are TGTGCCAGCAGCCAGGGGGGAAGGGATCAGCCCCAGCATTTT. Translating it yields CASSQGGRDQPQHF. The V and J genes are TRBV5-4 and TRBJ1-5, with 7 bases that match TRBD1. The CDR3 totals 14 residues. Per the germline V gene, CDR1 is SGHNT and CDR2 is YYREEE (reference sequence). The V gene end was trimmed by 4 bases and the J gene end by 5 bases; junction bases not matched to a gene: 6.

This clonotype showed up many times. This chain connects TRBV2 to TRBJ1-4, with a tentative D call TRBD1 (6 bases). CDR1 SNHLY and CDR2 FYNNEI come from the germline V gene. The CDR3 spans 14 residues. V was cut by 5 bases and J by 2 bases, with 9 bases left in between. The CDR3 DNA follows: TGTGCCAGCAGTCCCGACAGGACTAATGAAAAACTGTTTTTT. This codes for CASSPDRTNEKLFF. The complete variable domain, with remaining parts taken from reference TRBV2 and TRBJ1-4, reads EPEVTQTPSHQVTQMGQEVILRCVPISNHLYFYWYRQILGQKVEFLVSFYNNEISEKSEIFDDQFSVERPDGSNFTLKIRSTKLEDSAMYFCASSPDRTNEKLFFGSGTQLSVL.

This clonotype was found a few times. Just one base apart from a much larger clone, this may be a read error. The V and J genes are TRBV19 and TRBJ2-1, with 7 positions matching TRBD2. This CDR3 has 18 amino acids. The germline CDR1 and CDR2 sequences are LNHDA and SQIVND (reference sequence). This CDR3 reads CASTSYPGGTNRYNEPFF. CDR3 DNA: TGTGCCAGTACCTCATACCCGGGGGGTACTAATCGCTACAATGAGCCGTTCTTC.

This chain uses TRBV20-1 with TRBJ2-7; D is unresolved. The V end was cut by 6 bases, the J end by 6 bases, with 21 bases between. Germline V gene data show CDR1 as DFQATT and CDR2 as SNEGSKA (reference sequence). The CDR3 is made up of 14 amino acids. CDR3 loop: CSAQSADGYSEQYF. CDR3 nucleotide sequence: TGCAGTGCCCAATCGGCGGACGGATACTCCGAGCAGTACTTC.

The V call is TRBV7-3, the J call TRBJ2-7; 12 bases match TRBD1. The CDR3 has 15 amino acids. In germline, CDR1 is SGHTA, CDR2 FQGTGA. V shed 6 bases and J 3 bases; nucleotides not matched to a gene: 6. The CDR3 spells CASSTGQGARYEQYF. The CDR3 DNA is TGTGCCAGCAGTACGGGACAGGGGGCGCGCTACGAGCAGTACTTC.

The genes are TRBV28 and TRBJ2-1, with a weak D call TRBD2 (5 bases). The CDR3 has 13 residues. The V end lost 8 bases, the J end lost 7 bases, and 15 bases lay between the germline ends. Germline CDR1 and CDR2: MDHEN and SYDVKM. The CDR3 sequence: CASGRKGVNEQFF. The CDR3 region has the DNA TGTGCCAGCGGAAGGAAGGGAGTTAATGAGCAGTTCTTC.

As to this clonotype: Since no conserved phenylalanine or tryptophan closes the CDR3, a read error is the likely cause. Because the CDR3's place on the DNA is in doubt, the DNA is left out and the CDR3 is given as listed by TCRdb. The V call is TRBV5-1, the J call TRBJ1-6. The CDR3 numbers 19 amino acids, ends counted. Germline V lookup: CDR1 SGHRS, CDR2 YFSETQ. The CDR3 spells CASSLERRGVISNWSPHHL.

The sample holds many counts of this clonotype. The gene calls are TRBV11-2 and TRBJ2-3, with D possibly matching TRBD1 (5 bases). The CDR3 has 15 residues. V lost 4 bases and J 0 bases, leaving 11 bases between the germline ends. Germline V gene data show CDR1 as SGHAT and CDR2 as FQNNGV. The CDR3, as DNA: TGTGCCAGCAGCTACCACCAGGGTAGCACAGATACGCAGTATTTT. This sequence encodes CASSYHQGSTDTQYF.

This clonotype was detected a few times. The V and J genes are TRBV10-2 and TRBJ1-1; D gene ambiguous. Germline CDR1 WSHSY, CDR2 SAAADI. The CDR3 totals 13 residues. Trimming removed 7 bases at V and 0 bases at J, with 9 bases between. The CDR3 loop is CASKEVMNTEAFF. CDR3 DNA: TGCGCCAGCAAGGAAGTCATGAACACTGAAGCTTTCTTT.

The J gene is TRBJ2-6, the V gene TRBV7-3; D is perhaps TRBD1 (6 bases). CDR1 and CDR2 (germline): SGHTA, FQGTGA. The CDR3 length is 17 residues. V was cut by 0 bases and J by 3 bases, with 12 bases left in between. CDR3 region: CASSLTGAGIGANVLTF. The CDR3 DNA reads as TGTGCCAGCAGCTTAACGGGGGCAGGGATTGGGGCCAACGTCCTGACTTTC.